Each of the 13 T cell receptor beta chains below was sequenced from the same sample in a study of blood T cell repertoires in COVID-19. Produced via immunoSEQ multiplex PCR; TCRdb's table is partial and in-frame only. Here the sample spans a few hundred thousand clones, nearly 90% being singletons. The source material was PBMCs or T cells enriched from blood (not recorded which). The receptors here all came from a woman aged 18-29 years who had been exposed to COVID-19.

The chain uses TRBV20-1 and TRBJ2-1; tentative D call: TRBD2 (6 bases). Germline CDR1 DFQATT, CDR2 SNEGSKA (reference sequence). This CDR3 spans 10 amino acids. V was clipped by 5 bases and J by 9 bases, with 8 bases between them. The CDR3 is CSAVGGEQFF. The CDR3 DNA reads TGCAGTGCTGTCGGGGGTGAGCAGTTCTTC.

This chain links TRBV5-1 with TRBJ2-7, with 8 positions matching TRBD2. This CDR3 contains 16 residues. Germline lookup yields CDR1 SGHRS and CDR2 YFSETQ. With 0 bases clipped from V and 0 bases from J, the junction kept 5 bases outside the gene matches. CDR3 nucleotides: TGCGCCAGCAGCTTGGCAGTAGCGGGGACCTCCTACGAGCAGTACTTC. Its protein product is CASSLAVAGTSYEQYF. The variable domain in full, with the rest retrieved from reference TRBV5-1 and TRBJ2-7, is KAGVTQTPRYLIKTRGQQVTLSCSPISGHRSVSWYQQTPGQGLQFLFEYFSETQRNKGNFPGRFSGRQFSNSRSEMNVSTLELGDSALYLCASSLAVAGTSYEQYFGPGTRLTVT.

V usage is TRBV28 and J usage is TRBJ2-7; 9 nucleotides agree with TRBD1. V lost 4 bases and J lost 4; bases outside the gene matches: 8. The CDR3 is made up of 15 amino acids. Germline V CDR1 and CDR2: MDHEN, SYDVKM. CDR3 residues: CASSSAGTGTYEQYF. DNA of the CDR3: TGTGCCAGCAGTTCCGCCGGGACAGGGACATACGAGCAGTACTTC.

This chain links TRBV6-5 with TRBJ2-7; D is perhaps TRBD1 (6 bases). The CDR3 has 16 residues. V lost 0 bases to trimming and J lost 2 bases, with 14 bases between them. The V gene's germline CDR1 is MNHEY and CDR2 SVGAGI. The CDR3 loop reads CASSYSVGGRPYEQYF. CDR3 nucleotide sequence: TGTGCCAGCAGTTACTCGGTAGGGGGACGACCCTACGAGCAGTACTTC.

V is TRBV24-1 and J is TRBJ2-7; tentatively, D is TRBD2 (6 bases). The ends were cut back, 6 bases at V and 3 bases at J, with 14 bases in the middle. From germline, CDR1 is KGHDR and CDR2 SFDVKD. The CDR3 totals 14 residues. In DNA form, the CDR3 reads TGTGCCACCAGTCCCCCGGGGGAAATCTACGAGCAGTACTTC. It is translated as CATSPPGEIYEQYF.

V is TRBV9 and J is TRBJ1-1, with 10 bases lining up with TRBD1. Trimming removed 3 bases from V and 5 bases from J; junction bases left unmatched: 7. This CDR3 region has 15 residues. CDR1 is SGDLS, CDR2 YYNGEE, per germline. DNA for the CDR3: TGTGCCAGCAGCGCCGGGGACAGGGGATGGACTGAAGCTTTCTTT. It yields the protein CASSAGDRGWTEAFF. The full variable domain, rest sourced from reference TRBV9 and TRBJ1-1, is DSGVTQTPKHLITATGQRVTLRCSPRSGDLSVYWYQQSLDQGLQFLIQYYNGEERAKGNILERFSAQQFPDLHSELNLSSLELGDSALYFCASSAGDRGWTEAFFGQGTRLTVV.

V is TRBV28 and J is TRBJ1-5; TRBD1 agrees at 7 bases. CDR3 length: 13 amino acids. V was pared by 4 bases and J by 6 bases, with 3 bases of the junction left unmatched. From germline, CDR1 is MDHEN and CDR2 SYDVKM. This CDR3 is CASSYRGFQPQHF. DNA of the CDR3: TGTGCCAGCAGTTACAGGGGTTTTCAGCCCCAGCATTTT.

This sequence joins TRBV20-1 and TRBJ2-7; possible D gene TRBD2, 7 bases. Germline assignment: CDR1 DFQATT and CDR2 SNEGSKA (reference sequence). The length of the CDR3 is 16 residues. With 3 bases removed from V and 4 bases from J, the gap between germline ends came to 22 bases. DNA of the CDR3: TGCAGTGCTAGTCTCGGCGGGGGCACCTCTACTTACGAGCAGTACTTC. Residues: CSASLGGGTSTYEQYF.

V is TRBV28 and J is TRBJ2-2; TRBD1 agrees at 7 bases. This CDR3 is built from 14 residues. Germline trimming cut 6 bases from V and 7 bases from J; bases unmatched to any gene: 8. Germline V gene sequence: CDR1 MDHEN, CDR2 SYDVKM. CDR3 DNA sequence: TGTGCCAGCAGAACAGGGGCTGTAAACGGGGAGCTGTTTTTT. Residues: CASRTGAVNGELFF.

This chain connects TRBV18 to TRBJ1-3; possibly TRBD1 for D (5 bases). V lost 3 bases and J 3 bases, leaving 12 bases between the germline ends. The CDR3 is made up of 15 amino acids. Germline CDR1 and CDR2: KGHSH and LQKENI. The CDR3 bases are TGTGCCAGCTCACCTATCTCAGGGCGTGGAAACACCATATATTTT. Protein sequence: CASSPISGRGNTIYF.

This chain links TRBV6-1 with TRBJ1-2; 9 bases match TRBD1. J lost 5 bases, V lost 3 bases, and 7 bases had no gene match. In germline, CDR1 is MNHNS, CDR2 SASEGT. CDR3 length: 15 amino acids. The CDR3 is CASSEPGQGVYGYTF. The CDR3 nucleotides read TGTGCCAGCAGTGAGCCGGGACAGGGAGTTTATGGCTACACCTTC.

The chain couples TRBV4-2 to TRBJ2-3; TRBD2 might be the D (5 bases). Germline assignment: CDR1 LGHNA and CDR2 YNFKEQ. The length of the CDR3 is 15 residues. Deletions cut 0 bases from V and 4 bases from J, with 11 bases between. The CDR3 reads CASSQEGTRADTQYF. The CDR3 DNA is TGTGCCAGCAGCCAAGAAGGCACTAGAGCAGATACGCAGTATTTT.

This clone was recorded only once. V gene TRBV28 combines with J gene TRBJ1-5; perhaps TRBD1 as D (6 bases). The CDR3 has 14 residues. Looked up from germline, CDR1 is MDHEN and CDR2 is SYDVKM. The V gene lost 10 bases and the J gene lost 1 base, with 14 bases spanning the gap. CDR3 residues: CATYGRGSNQPQHF. CDR3 DNA: TGTGCCACCTATGGGAGGGGGAGCAATCAGCCCCAGCATTTT.